These T cell receptor beta chains were read from a single sample in a study of blood T cell repertoires in COVID-19. Assay: immunoSEQ multiplex PCR; the TCRdb copy retains only in-frame clones and omits some. Of 110,000 or so clones listed, over 75% are singletons. Input material: peripheral blood. Receptor source: a woman in her 70s who had recovered from COVID-19. The CDR3 runs from the conserved cysteine through the conserved F or W. Fields, in order: clone size, V gene, J gene, D gene, CDR3 protein, CDR3 DNA. A D gene is named only where the DNA matches it firmly. Size is omitted from some rows. Given values are once, few, many or a class for expanded clones.

NA	TRBV7-8	TRBJ2-7	NA	CASRLGGSYEQYF	TGTGCCAGCAGGCTCGGGGGTTCCTACGAGCAGTACTTC
NA	TRBV29-1	TRBJ1-5	TRBD1	CSALDRVGQPQHF	TGCAGCGCCTTGGACAGGGTGGGTCAGCCCCAGCATTTT
NA	TRBV2	TRBJ1-5	NA	CASSAGNQPQHF	TGTGCCAGCAGTGCAGGCAATCAGCCCCAGCATTTT
NA	TRBV24-1	TRBJ2-1	NA	CATSDLGDFGRNEQFF	TGTGCCACCAGTGATTTGGGGGACTTTGGGAGGAATGAGCAGTTCTTC
NA	TRBV7-2	TRBJ2-5	TRBD2	CASSPWVAGGMETQYF	TGTGCCAGCAGCCCCTGGGTAGCGGGGGGGATGGAGACCCAGTACTTC
NA	TRBV19	TRBJ1-3	NA	CASNQGQSSGNTIYF	TGTGCCAGTAATCAGGGCCAGAGCTCTGGAAACACCATATATTTT
once	TRBV2	TRBJ1-4	TRBD1	CASSLGTGEKLFF	TGTGCCAGCAGCCTCGGGACAGGTGAAAAACTGTTTTTT
NA	TRBV18	TRBJ1-3	NA	CASSVDPRAGNTIYF	TGTGCCAGCTCCGTCGACCCGAGGGCGGGAAACACCATATATTTT
NA	TRBV7-8	TRBJ2-1	NA	CASSLETNSEQFF	TGTGCCAGCAGCTTAGAGACTAATAGTGAGCAGTTCTTC
NA	TRBV10-3	TRBJ1-1	NA	CAISESRERAFF	TGTGCCATCAGTGAGTCCCGGGAGAGGGCTTTCTTT
NA	TRBV19	TRBJ1-2	NA	CASSPWTVTSNYGYTF	TGTGCCAGTAGTCCATGGACAGTAACTTCTAACTATGGCTACACCTTC
NA	TRBV6-5	TRBJ1-5	NA	CASGPLGPQHF	TGTGCCAGCGGGCCCCTTGGGCCCCAGCATTTT
NA	TRBV27	TRBJ2-4	NA	CASSLEGRDRFKQYF	TGTGCCAGCAGTTTGGAAGGCAGGGATAGGTTTAAACAGTACTTC
NA	TRBV20-1	TRBJ1-1	NA	CSANLGTEAFF	TGCAGTGCCAACCTAGGAACTGAAGCTTTCTTT
NA	TRBV4-3	TRBJ2-2	TRBD2	CASSHDLIGGSGELFF	TGCGCCAGCAGCCATGACCTTATCGGGGGGTCCGGGGAGCTGTTTTTT
NA	TRBV30	TRBJ2-4	NA	CAWSPSGSYIQYF	TGTGCCTGGAGTCCCTCGGGGTCGTACATTCAGTACTTC
few	TRBV5-4	TRBJ1-1	NA	CASSLGQGGTEAFF	TGTGCCAGCAGCTTGGGGCAGGGAGGCACTGAAGCTTTCTTT